This is a list of T cell receptor beta chains from one sample in a study of response to subunit inactivated influenza vaccine. Each CDR3 protein gets one entry after TCRdb re-called the RT-PCR reads with MiXCR. Of some 500,000 distinct CDR3 sequences in the sample, approximately 15% were seen once. The sequences come from CD4+ T cells sorted from PBMCs, collected about 23 months after vaccination. The receptor source for this set is a man between 50 and 69 years old who received an inactivated influenza vaccine. The CDR3 runs from the conserved cysteine through the conserved F or W. The order of the fields is clone size, J gene, V gene, D gene, CDR3 DNA, CDR3 protein. A D gene is named only where the DNA matches it firmly. Rows may omit the clone size; those that give it use once, few, many or a size class.

-	TRBJ2-7	TRBV20-1	-	TGCCCTCCCCTGGATGCGTCCTACGAGCAGTACTTC	CPPLDASYEQYF
few	TRBJ1-2	TRBV27	-	TGTGCCAGCAGTTATACAGGGTACTATGGCTACACCTTC	CASSYTGYYGYTF
-	TRBJ1-5	TRBV20-1	TRBD1	TGCAGCGCTACCACCTCGACAGGGCTTAGCAATCAGCCCCAGCATTTT	CSATTSTGLSNQPQHF
-	TRBJ2-7	TRBV7-7	-	TGTGCCAGCAGCCCCTATAGTACAGGGTCGGACGAGCAGTACTTC	CASSPYSTGSDEQYF
-	TRBJ1-1	TRBV6-1	TRBD1	TGTGCCAGCAGAAGGGACAGGGGCTTGGGAACTGAAGCTTTCTTT	CASRRDRGLGTEAFF
few	TRBJ2-6	TRBV3-1	-	TGTGCCAGCAGCCGAAGATCAGGGTCTGGGGCCAACGTCCTGACTTTC	CASSRRSGSGANVLTF
-	TRBJ1-1	TRBV6-2/TRBV6-3	-	TGTGCCAGCAACCTACTACAGGGAGGGGCCACTGAAGCTTTCTTT	CASNLLQGGATEAFF
-	TRBJ1-6	TRBV3-1	-	TGTGCCAGCAGCCAAGTTGCGGGGAATTCACCCCTCCACTTT	CASSQVAGNSPLHF
many	TRBJ1-6	TRBV10-2	-	TGCGCCAGCAGTGAGTTCAAGGGGTATTCACCCCTCCACTTT	CASSEFKGYSPLHF
-	TRBJ1-2	TRBV18	-	TGTGCCAGCTCACCATACGCCGATTATGGCTACACCTTC	CASSPYADYGYTF
-	TRBJ2-7	TRBV7-9	TRBD2	TGTGCCAGCAGCCGAGCGGGAGTCGTATGGTACGAGCAGTACTTC	CASSRAGVVWYEQYF
-	TRBJ2-7	TRBV5-1	-	TGCGCCAGCAGGTACCAGGGTGACTACGAGCAGTACTTC	CASRYQGDYEQYF
-	TRBJ2-1	TRBV15	TRBD2	TGTGCCACCAGCAGAGATCCTGGGGCTAGCGGGACCTACAATGAGCAGTTCTTC	CATSRDPGASGTYNEQFF
few	TRBJ2-7	TRBV9	-	TGTGCCAGCAGCCCCCGAGGAGGGTTCGACGAGCAGTACTTC	CASSPRGGFDEQYF
-	TRBJ2-3	TRBV4-3	-	TGCGCCAGCAGCCAAGCGGGGCGGGATACGCAGTATTTT	CASSQAGRDTQYF
-	TRBJ1-6	TRBV7-2	TRBD1	TGTGCCAGCAGACAGGGGGCCCTTTATAATTCACCCCTCCACTTT	CASRQGALYNSPLHF
-	TRBJ2-2	TRBV12-3/TRBV12-4	-	TGTGCCAGCCTGGCAGGGTACACCGGGGAGCTGTTTTTT	CASLAGYTGELFF
-	TRBJ2-7	TRBV6-2/TRBV6-3	-	TGTGCCAGCAGTTACTCGAGTGGCAAAGGCACCTACGAGCAGTACTTC	CASSYSSGKGTYEQYF
-	TRBJ2-3	TRBV11-2	TRBD2	TGTGCCAGCAGCCAGACTAGCGGGGTTGGAGATACGCAGTATTTT	CASSQTSGVGDTQYF